These T cell receptor beta chains were read from a single sample in a study of early T cells in non-severe SARS-CoV-2 infection. TCRdb recomputed calls from the 5' RACE reads with MiXCR, one row per CDR3 protein. Seen here are 40,000 to 50,000 distinct CDR3 sequences, roughly 10% observed once, and the top ten hold just over 20%. Sequencing was done on a sample of whole blood. These receptors all stem from an adult who was a healthcare worker with PCR-confirmed SARS-CoV-2 infection or an uninfected control (not recorded which). Both conserved end residues are part of each CDR3. Each record gives: D gene, clone size, J gene, V gene, CDR3 protein, CDR3 DNA. A D gene is named only where the DNA matches it firmly. The size field is filled for only some rows; it gives once, few, many or a size class.

.,many,TRBJ1-1,TRBV7-2,CASSLHGGTEAFF,TGTGCCAGCAGCTTACATGGGGGCACTGAAGCTTTCTTT
.,many,TRBJ2-3,TRBV10-3,CAISDEGNTQYF,TGTGCCATCAGTGATGAAGGTAATACGCAGTATTTT
.,few,TRBJ2-1,TRBV7-9,CASSLTIGGSRAFYNEQFF,TGTGCCAGCAGCTTGACTATAGGGGGGAGTAGGGCCTTCTACAATGAGCAGTTCTTC
.,few,TRBJ2-7,TRBV6-5,CASSFAQRLEQYF,TGTGCCAGCTCATTTGCGCAGCGTTTGGAGCAGTACTTC
.,many,TRBJ1-2,TRBV20-1,CSAGGKGLARQANYGYTF,TGCAGTGCTGGGGGGAAAGGGCTTGCCCGCCAAGCTAACTATGGCTACACCTTC
.,many,TRBJ2-1,TRBV12-3/TRBV12-4,CASSFRRYNEQFF,TGTGCCAGCAGTTTTCGGCGGTACAATGAGCAGTTCTTC
TRBD2,.,TRBJ2-2,TRBV24-1,CATSDSLAGVGGELFF,TGTGCCACCAGTGACTCACTAGCGGGAGTTGGCGGGGAGCTGTTTTTT
.,few,TRBJ1-1,TRBV9,CASSVGLQEEAFF,TGTGCCAGCAGCGTAGGACTACAGGAAGAAGCTTTCTTT
.,few,TRBJ1-1,TRBV29-1,CSVERDKNTEAFF,TGCAGCGTTGAAAGGGACAAGAACACTGAAGCTTTCTTT
TRBD1,.,TRBJ1-2,TRBV12-3/TRBV12-4,CASSYAGGSDGDTF,TGTGCCAGCAGTTATGCAGGGGGCAGTGATGGCGACACCTTC
.,few,TRBJ2-3,TRBV27,CASSLPGALDTQYF,TGTGCCAGCAGTTTGCCAGGAGCGCTCGATACGCAGTATTTT
.,.,TRBJ2-1,TRBV6-1,CASSERSRGEQFF,TGTGCCAGCAGCGAACGAAGCAGGGGTGAGCAGTTCTTC
TRBD1,many,TRBJ1-2,TRBV30,CAWSLAPGQGGGYTF,TGTGCCTGGAGTCTCGCCCCCGGACAGGGCGGTGGCTACACCTTC
.,few,TRBJ2-1,TRBV4-2,CASSQDPGGNEQFF,TGTGCCAGCAGCCAAGATCCCGGGGGAAATGAGCAGTTCTTC
.,.,TRBJ1-4,TRBV7-2,CASSTGWDSELFF,TGTGCCAGCAGCACGGGCTGGGATAGTGAACTGTTTTTT
.,few,TRBJ2-2,TRBV4-2,CASSQASTGELFF,TGTGCCAGCAGCCAGGCCTCCACCGGGGAGCTGTTTTTT
.,many,TRBJ2-7,TRBV29-1,CSVSGLVEQYF,TGCAGCGTGAGCGGGTTGGTCGAGCAGTACTTC
TRBD2,many,TRBJ2-5,TRBV18,CASSPLAGEETQYF,TGTGCCAGCTCACCGCTAGCGGGAGAAGAGACCCAGTACTTC
TRBD2,many,TRBJ2-1,TRBV6-2/TRBV6-3,CASISSGRVYEQFF,TGTGCCAGTATCTCTAGCGGGAGGGTTTATGAGCAGTTCTTC
.,many,TRBJ2-6,TRBV27,CASSGGGGAGANVLTF,TGTGCCAGCAGTGGAGGGGGCGGAGCTGGGGCCAACGTCCTGACTTTC
TRBD2,.,TRBJ2-7,TRBV27,CASSQPSGRALEQYF,TGTGCCAGCAGTCAACCTAGCGGGAGGGCCTTAGAGCAGTACTTC
TRBD1,.,TRBJ2-7,TRBV5-1,CASSLGRDRAYEQYF,TGCGCCAGCAGCTTGGGACGGGACAGGGCCTACGAGCAGTACTTC
.,many,TRBJ2-3,TRBV6-5,CASSSYRGLDTQYF,TGTGCCAGCAGTTCATATCGGGGGTTGGATACGCAGTATTTT
.,few,TRBJ2-2,TRBV28,CASSLPIRLHRELFF,TGTGCCAGCAGTTTACCAATCCGACTCCACCGGGAGCTGTTTTTT
.,many,TRBJ2-1,TRBV29-1,CSAQEGLNNEQFF,TGCAGCGCTCAAGAGGGACTCAACAATGAGCAGTTCTTC
.,many,TRBJ1-5,TRBV20-1,CSARGREGLSNQPQHF,TGCAGTGCTAGAGGCCGAGAAGGGTTAAGCAATCAGCCCCAGCATTTT
.,few,TRBJ2-3,TRBV2,CASSTRTDTQYF,TGTGCCAGCAGTACTCGCACAGATACGCAGTATTTT
TRBD2,many,TRBJ2-5,TRBV7-2,CASSLEAGDQETQYF,TGTGCCAGCAGCTTAGAAGCGGGAGATCAAGAGACCCAGTACTTC
TRBD1,many,TRBJ2-7,TRBV7-3,CASSLSRGREQYF,TGTGCCAGCAGCTTAAGCAGGGGGCGCGAGCAGTACTTC
.,.,TRBJ2-1,TRBV20-1,CSARPWKYSNEQFF,TGCAGTGCTAGGCCCTGGAAGTACTCCAATGAGCAGTTCTTC
.,few,TRBJ1-4,TRBV25-1,CASSDGGFTNEKLFF,TGTGCCAGCAGTGACGGGGGCTTTACTAATGAAAAACTGTTTTTT
.,many,TRBJ2-7,TRBV5-1,CASSPNPEGGYEQYF,TGCGCCAGCAGCCCCAACCCGGAGGGAGGCTACGAGCAGTACTTC
TRBD2,few,TRBJ2-1,TRBV11-1,CASSLEVLAGGVNEQFF,TGTGCCAGCAGCTTAGAAGTCCTAGCGGGAGGGGTGAATGAGCAGTTCTTC
.,many,TRBJ2-3,TRBV20-1,CSALTGRAQYF,TGCAGTGCCCTTACAGGGAGGGCGCAGTATTTT
.,many,TRBJ2-7,TRBV7-7,CASNHVGGTSYEQYF,TGTGCTAGCAACCACGTGGGGGGAACCTCCTACGAGCAGTACTTC
.,.,TRBJ2-3,TRBV11-2,CASSSRTDTQYF,TGTGCCAGCAGCTCAAGGACAGATACGCAGTATTTT
TRBD1,.,TRBJ2-7,TRBV29-1,CSVLRTGTYEQYF,TGCAGCGTCCTCCGGACAGGGACGTACGAGCAGTACTTC
.,.,TRBJ2-5,TRBV7-9,CASNSRGEYQETQYF,TGTGCCAGCAACTCGAGAGGAGAGTACCAAGAGACCCAGTACTTC
.,few,TRBJ2-7,TRBV19,CASSLKGDYEQYF,TGTGCCAGTAGCCTCAAAGGCGACTACGAGCAGTACTTC
.,many,TRBJ2-1,TRBV11-2,CASSLARTSYNEQFF,TGTGCCAGCAGCTTAGCACGGACCTCCTACAATGAGCAGTTCTTC
TRBD1,many,TRBJ1-1,TRBV7-2,CASSSHGTGVAFF,TGTGCCAGCAGCTCTCACGGGACAGGGGTAGCTTTCTTT
.,.,TRBJ2-7,TRBV2,CASTTAYEQYF,TGTGCCAGCACTACAGCCTACGAGCAGTACTTC
.,few,TRBJ2-2,TRBV10-3,CATCPGNTGELFF,TGTGCCACCTGCCCAGGGAACACCGGGGAGCTGTTTTTT
.,medium-sized,TRBJ1-2,TRBV27,CASSFEGNYGYTF,TGTGCCAGCAGTTTCGAGGGGAACTATGGCTACACCTTC
.,.,TRBJ2-7,TRBV18,CASSFSRDTYEQYF,TGTGCCAGCTCATTCAGTCGAGATACCTACGAGCAGTACTTC
TRBD1,many,TRBJ1-5,TRBV6-1,CASKRGGQGNQPQHF,TGTGCCAGCAAAAGGGGAGGACAGGGCAATCAGCCCCAGCATTTT
TRBD2,few,TRBJ2-7,TRBV14,CASSQDLAGGFEQYF,TGTGCCAGCAGCCAAGATTTAGCGGGAGGTTTCGAGCAGTACTTC
TRBD2,many,TRBJ2-1,TRBV7-2,CASSPRLAGDNEQFF,TGTGCCAGCAGCCCGAGACTAGCGGGAGACAATGAGCAGTTCTTC
.,.,TRBJ2-7,TRBV6-6,CASLGGGAGEQYF,TGTGCCAGTTTGGGTGGCGGAGCAGGCGAGCAGTACTTC
.,.,TRBJ2-7,TRBV11-2,CASSLSYAGHEQYF,TGTGCCAGCAGCTTATCTTATGCGGGCCACGAGCAGTACTTC